This TCR beta chain was sequenced during a study of technical replicates of blood from a handful of donors. Germline-derived CDR1 and CDR2 are SGHAT and FQNNGV. CDR3 size: 16 residues. V shed 5 bases and J shed 0 bases, with 16 bases lying between them. This table comes from immunoSEQ multiplex PCR, and its TCRdb copy is limited to in-frame clones, with some not included. The repertoire consists of about 72,000 clones, with around 90% occurring once and the leading ten covering 0.36%. Sequencing was performed on T cells isolated from PBMCs. The genes are TRBV11-2 and TRBJ1-2; D unresolved. The sequence was collected from a human donor in good health. The CDR3 region has the DNA TGTGCCAGCAGCCCAACCATCAGACATACTAACTATGGCTACACCTTC. Its protein is CASSPTIRHTNYGYTF.